Reported below is one TCR beta chain. Sequencing used immunoSEQ multiplex PCR; TCRdb keeps in-frame clones, though not all of them. The profile shows over 10,000 clones, over 90% of them singletons. The CDR3 covers 14 residues. The germline CDR1 and CDR2 sequences are SNHLY and FYNNEI. J was trimmed by 9 bases and V by 7 bases; bases with no gene match: 7. The data were taken from a study of technical replicates of blood from four donors. The source of this sequence is a human donor in good health. This chain uses TRBV2 with TRBJ2-1; 12 positions match TRBD2. Sequencing was carried out using PBMCs. CDR3 region: CASTSGRASIEQFF. The CDR3 region has the DNA TGTGCCAGCACTAGCGGGAGGGCCAGTATTGAGCAGTTCTTC.